These T cell receptor beta chains were read from a single sample in a study of Ad26.COV2.S vaccination and SARS-CoV-2 variants. Measured with immunoSEQ multiplex PCR; TCRdb has only the in-frame clones, and not every one. Among over 300,000 clones listed, approximately 83% were seen once. Here the sequenced sample was peripheral blood, taken in a trial of Ad26.COV2.S vaccine versus placebo. The receptor source for this set is a person aged 18-65 years who received the Ad26.COV2.S COVID-19 vaccine or a placebo. The CDR3 runs from the conserved cysteine through the conserved F or W. The order of the fields is D gene, J gene, clone size, V gene, CDR3 protein, CDR3 DNA. The D gene is left open where the match is weak. Not every row has a clone size; where given, it reads once, few, many or a size class.

>-|TRBJ2-7|-|TRBV11-2
CASSLSSSYEQYF
TGTGCCAGCAGCTTATCTAGCTCCTACGAGCAGTACTTC
>-|TRBJ1-1|-|TRBV7-9
CASSPGWRSTEAFF
TGTGCCAGCAGCCCCGGGTGGAGGAGCACTGAAGCTTTCTTT
>-|TRBJ2-1|-|TRBV4-1
CASSPGDSYNEQFF
TGCGCCAGCAGCCCAGGGGACTCCTACAATGAGCAGTTCTTC
>-|TRBJ2-2|-|TRBV6-2/TRBV6-3
CASSYSNGPGELFF
TGTGCCAGCAGTTACTCGAACGGCCCCGGGGAGCTGTTTTTT
>-|TRBJ1-2|-|TRBV3-1/TRBV3-2
CASSQALGRSVPKGYTF
TGTGCCAGCAGCCAAGCTCTTGGTCGCTCAGTCCCCAAGGGCTACACCTTC
>TRBD1|TRBJ1-4|-|TRBV12-5
CASGEGQGVTNEKLFF
TGTGCTAGTGGTGAGGGACAGGGGGTAACTAATGAAAAACTGTTTTTT
>TRBD2|TRBJ2-7|few|TRBV7-2
CASSRTSEPSYEQYF
TGTGCCAGCAGCCGGACTAGCGAACCCTCCTACGAGCAGTACTTC
>-|TRBJ2-7|-|TRBV6-2/TRBV6-3
CASGLEGARGQYF
TGTGCCAGCGGCCTGGAGGGGGCTAGGGGGCAGTACTTC
>-|TRBJ2-7|few|TRBV11-3
CASSLGGREQYF
TGTGCCAGCAGCTTAGGGGGGAGGGAGCAGTACTTC
>-|TRBJ1-3|-|TRBV5-1
CASSLQGDTIYF
TGCGCCAGCAGCTTACAGGGAGACACCATATATTTT
>-|TRBJ2-2|-|TRBV7-2
CASTPWGRSNTGELFF
TGTGCCAGCACTCCTTGGGGCAGATCGAACACCGGGGAGCTGTTTTTT
>-|TRBJ2-7|-|TRBV11-2
CASSFGTVGLEQYF
TGTGCCAGCAGCTTTGGGACCGTTGGACTCGAGCAGTACTTC
>-|TRBJ2-1|-|TRBV19
CATTIQGGTDEQFF
TGTGCCACTACGATACAGGGTGGTACTGATGAGCAGTTCTTC
>TRBD1|TRBJ2-1|-|TRBV24-1
CATSDFQGTGTNEQFF
TGTGCCACCAGTGATTTTCAAGGGACAGGGACCAATGAGCAGTTCTTC
>TRBD2|TRBJ2-2|-|TRBV7-9
CASRSSGSSTGELFF
TGTGCCAGCAGGTCTAGCGGGAGTTCTACCGGGGAGCTGTTTTTT
>-|TRBJ2-2|once|TRBV5-1
CASSFGENTGELFF
TGCGCCAGCAGCTTTGGAGAGAACACCGGGGAGCTGTTTTTT
>-|TRBJ1-3|-|TRBV7-4
CASSVPPGSVSGNTIYF
TGTGCCAGCAGCGTACCGCCAGGATCGGTCTCTGGAAACACCATATATTTT
>-|TRBJ1-1|-|TRBV19
CASSLQGGNTEAFF
TGTGCCAGTAGTCTACAGGGTGGGAACACTGAAGCTTTCTTT
>-|TRBJ1-4|-|TRBV19
CASSRKTGPANEKLFF
TGTGCCAGTAGTAGAAAGACGGGACCGGCTAATGAAAAACTGTTTTTT
>TRBD1|TRBJ1-1|-|TRBV19
CASSITGGGLNTEAFF
TGTGCCAGTAGTATTACAGGGGGAGGCCTGAACACTGAAGCTTTCTTT
>-|TRBJ1-5|few|TRBV7-8
CASTPGRAPGQPQHF
TGTGCCAGCACCCCCGGTCGGGCACCAGGACAGCCCCAGCATTTT
>-|TRBJ2-7|-|TRBV19
CASSLNRDYEQYF
TGTGCCAGTAGTCTCAACAGGGATTACGAGCAGTACTTC
>-|TRBJ1-2|once|TRBV9
CASNPTPDRTGGYTF
TGTGCCTCCAACCCCACCCCAGACAGGACCGGCGGCTACACCTTC
>-|TRBJ1-3|-|TRBV5-1
CASSLEASSGNTIYF
TGCGCCAGCAGCTTGGAGGCCAGCTCTGGAAACACCATATATTTT
>-|TRBJ2-7|-|TRBV13
CASFLRSSYEQYF
TGTGCCAGCTTTTTACGGAGCTCCTACGAGCAGTACTTC
>-|TRBJ1-5|-|TRBV6-6
CASSYGTGYQPQHF
TGTGCCAGCAGTTACGGAACAGGGTATCAGCCCCAGCATTTT
>-|TRBJ2-1|-|TRBV7-3
CASSSSVGGPEGPNEQFF
TGTGCCAGCAGCTCTTCAGTAGGCGGCCCGGAGGGTCCCAATGAGCAGTTCTTC
>TRBD2|TRBJ2-1|-|TRBV10-2
CASSDSGGPQFF
TGCGCCAGCAGTGATAGCGGGGGTCCTCAGTTCTTC
>TRBD2|TRBJ2-3|-|TRBV7-3
CASSPTSGSGADTQYF
TGTGCCAGCAGCCCGACTAGCGGGAGCGGTGCAGATACGCAGTATTTT
>-|TRBJ2-5|-|TRBV21-1
CATVPWETQYF
TGTGCCACCGTGCCCTGGGAGACCCAGTACTTC
>-|TRBJ1-2|-|TRBV6-1
CASSGGGFDDNYGYTF
TGTGCCAGCAGTGGAGGGGGGTTTGACGATAACTATGGCTACACCTTC
>TRBD1|TRBJ1-1|-|TRBV9
CASSPDSGQGDLAFF
TGTGCCAGCAGCCCCGACTCTGGACAGGGGGACTTAGCTTTCTTT
>TRBD1|TRBJ1-1|-|TRBV18
CASSPTGVNEAFF
TGTGCCAGCTCACCGACAGGGGTTAATGAAGCTTTCTTT
>TRBD2|TRBJ2-7|-|TRBV6-4
CASSPSGKGEQYF
TGTGCCAGCAGTCCTAGCGGGAAAGGCGAGCAGTACTTC
>TRBD2|TRBJ2-1|-|TRBV24-1
CATSDSGLAGVNEQFF
TGTGCCACCAGTGACTCCGGACTAGCGGGAGTCAATGAGCAGTTCTTC
>TRBD1|TRBJ2-5|-|TRBV5-1
CASSLSGGGGETQYF
TGCGCCAGCAGCTTATCAGGGGGCGGTGGGGAGACCCAGTACTTC
>-|TRBJ2-5|once|TRBV7-7
CASSFSTRRPRLRETQYF
TGTGCCAGCAGCTTTAGTACGCGGCGACCTAGATTAAGGGAGACCCAGTACTTC
>-|TRBJ2-3|-|TRBV10-3
CAISPNTDTQYF
TGTGCCATCAGCCCCAACACAGATACGCAGTATTTT
>-|TRBJ1-1|-|TRBV10-3
CAIKDIVPNTEAFF
TGTGCCATCAAGGACATAGTTCCGAACACTGAAGCTTTCTTT
>TRBD1|TRBJ2-7|once|TRBV5-6
CASATGTGPYEQYF
TGTGCCAGCGCAACCGGGACAGGGCCCTACGAGCAGTACTTC
>TRBD1|TRBJ1-5|-|TRBV19
CASSVRDRGNQPQHF
TGTGCCAGTAGTGTCCGGGACAGGGGGAATCAGCCCCAGCATTTT
>TRBD1|TRBJ1-6|-|TRBV28
CASSPRQGGNSPLHF
TGTGCCAGCAGTCCTCGACAGGGGGGAAATTCACCCCTCCACTTT
>-|TRBJ2-7|-|TRBV15
CATSRGGPWGAYEQYF
TGTGCCACCAGCAGAGGCGGACCCTGGGGGGCCTACGAGCAGTACTTC
>-|TRBJ1-5|-|TRBV27
CASSQRGSRNQPQHF
TGTGCCAGCAGTCAGAGGGGCAGCCGAAACCAGCCCCAGCATTTT
>-|TRBJ2-1|-|TRBV4-2
CASSPREKSEQFF
TGTGCCAGCAGCCCGAGAGAAAAAAGCGAGCAGTTCTTC
>-|TRBJ2-7|-|TRBV19
CASSHGLHNYEQYF
TGTGCCAGTAGCCACGGACTCCACAACTACGAGCAGTACTTC
>TRBD1|TRBJ1-1|-|TRBV5-3
CARSFRGLNTEAFF
TGTGCCAGAAGCTTCAGGGGGCTAAACACTGAAGCTTTCTTT
>-|TRBJ2-2|-|TRBV5-6
CASSLWTGSANTGELFF
TGTGCCAGCAGCTTGTGGACCGGGAGTGCGAACACCGGGGAGCTGTTTTTT
>TRBD2|TRBJ2-1|-|TRBV15
CATSDLVAGRYNEQFF
TGTGCCACCAGCGATCTTGTAGCGGGCCGTTACAATGAGCAGTTCTTC
>-|TRBJ2-3|-|TRBV7-3
CASSLSDSPDTQYF
TGTGCCAGCAGCTTGTCGGATAGCCCAGATACGCAGTATTTT
>-|TRBJ1-4|few|TRBV4-2
CASSQQAFRVGARANEKLFF
TGTGCCAGCAGCCAACAGGCTTTTCGGGTAGGGGCGCGGGCTAATGAAAAACTGTTTTTT
>-|TRBJ2-7|few|TRBV7-9
CASSLGDEQYF
TGTGCCAGCAGCTTAGGGGACGAGCAGTACTTC
>-|TRBJ1-5|once|TRBV9
CASSVEGGLNQPQHF
TGTGCCAGCAGCGTAGAAGGGGGGCTCAATCAGCCCCAGCATTTT
>-|TRBJ2-2|-|TRBV3-1/TRBV3-2
CASRGVNFGTGELFF
TGTGCCAGCAGGGGGGTCAATTTCGGGACCGGGGAGCTGTTTTTT
>-|TRBJ2-7|-|TRBV7-9
CASSLESGREQYF
TGTGCCAGCAGCTTAGAGTCAGGTCGCGAGCAGTACTTC